Sequencing of this T cell receptor beta chain was carried out in a study of blood T cell repertoires in COVID-19. The length of the CDR3 is 15 residues. Germline values: CDR1 KGHSH, CDR2 LQKENI. The ends were cut back, 2 bases at V and 0 bases at J, with 10 bases in the middle. Seattle patients were enrolled during active infection and followed longitudinally. Using immunoSEQ multiplex PCR, the repertoire was profiled, and TCRdb retains in-frame clones only, with some absent. The sample holds roughly 130,000 clones; roughly 90% are singletons and the top ten take 2.5% to 3%. This chain joins TRBV18 and TRBJ1-1; D remains unclear. The sequence was obtained from a human donor with COVID-19, enrolled during active disease. The donor label of this sample is uncertain. Sequencing used peripheral blood. CDR3 loop: CASSPNAGLNTEAFF. The CDR3 coding sequence is TGTGCCAGCTCACCAAATGCGGGGTTGAACACTGAAGCTTTCTTT.